The 22 T cell receptor beta chains in this list originate from one sample, sequenced in a study of regulatory T cells in long-lasting Graves disease. CDR3 regions were amplified by Arm-PCR using iRepertoire HTBI primers to build TCR beta libraries. TCRdb passed the multiplex PCR reads through MiXCR, listing each CDR3 protein once. The sample shows fewer than 650,000 distinct CDR3 sequences, about 15% of them seen only once. Time point here: newly diagnosed GD, antithyroid drugs for less than 3 months. After RNA was extracted from PBMCs, the TCR library was made from it. These data were likewise used in another study, on T cells in Graves' hyperthyroidism and ophthalmopathy.

Here the sequenced sample was peripheral blood mononuclear cells (PBMCs), taken at new diagnosis, from a patient treated with antithyroid drugs. The source of these receptors is a man younger than 30 with Graves disease.

The table lists this clonotype with many counts. DNA of the CDR3: TGTGCCAGCAGCTCGGAGGGCGGGAGCACAGATACGCAGTATTTT. The encoded protein is CASSSEGGSTDTQYF. The chain combines TRBV13 with TRBJ2-3; maybe TRBD2 (6 bases). With 4 bases removed from V and 0 bases from J, the gap between germline ends came to 11 bases. The CDR3 is made up of 15 amino acids. The V gene's germline CDR1 is PRHDT and CDR2 FYEKMQ (reference sequence).

This clonotype was observed many times. The J gene is TRBJ2-1, the V gene TRBV6-5, with TRBD2 matching over 11 bases. The V gene's germline CDR1 is MNHEY and CDR2 SVGAGI. The CDR3 covers 16 residues. The V gene end was trimmed by 2 bases and the J gene end by 12 bases; junction bases not matched to a gene: 12. The CDR3 sequence is CASSYPPRLAGSTQFF. The CDR3 DNA reads as TGTGCCAGCAGTTACCCCCCTAGACTAGCGGGAAGCACGCAGTTCTTC.

This clonotype has at least ten counts. The chain combines TRBV5-1 with TRBJ1-1; no reliable D call. Trimming took off 3 bases at V and 1 base at J, with 10 bases between the two ends. This CDR3 has 14 residues. Germline V gene data show CDR1 as SGHRS and CDR2 as YFSETQ. CDR3 amino acids: CASSSRGWNTEAFF. CDR3 bases: TGCGCCAGCAGCTCGCGAGGGTGGAACACTGAAGCTTTCTTT.

CDR3: CASSGRDNQPQHF. As DNA, the CDR3 is TGTGCCAGCAGTGGCCGGGACAATCAGCCCCAGCATTTT. This rearrangement joins TRBV6-2 or TRBV6-3 to TRBJ1-5; D is ambiguous. Per germline, CDR1 MNHEY and CDR2 SVGEGT. Trimming pared 5 bases from V and 3 bases from J, leaving 8 bases between. The CDR3 is 13 residues long.

In its sample, this clonotype was seen many times. The rearrangement uses TRBV20-1 and TRBJ1-2, with unresolved D. CDR3 length: 15 amino acids. Germline CDR1 reads DFQATT; CDR2 reads SNEGSKA (reference sequence). Trimming took 5 bases from V and 2 from J, leaving 18 bases between them. In DNA form, the CDR3 reads TGCAGTGCTTCTTACGTTCTCCGATTAAACTATGGCTACACCTTC. Translation gives CSASYVLRLNYGYTF.

V gene TRBV12-3 or TRBV12-4 combines with J gene TRBJ1-4, with D perhaps TRBD1 (6 bases). Trimming pared 8 bases from V and 7 bases from J, leaving 35 bases between. CDR3 size: 20 residues. CDR3 sequence: CASGIGRNLVGGGPGEKLFF. The CDR3 DNA reads as TGTGCCAGCGGAATCGGAAGGAATTTAGTAGGGGGGGGCCCCGGTGAAAAACTGTTTTTT.

The chain links TRBV6-1 to TRBJ2-1, with D possibly being TRBD1 (5 bases). CDR3 length equals 16 residues. Deletions cut 5 bases from V and 2 bases from J, with 16 bases between. CDR1 is MNHNS and CDR2 is SASEGT in the germline V gene. The CDR3 DNA sequence: TGTGCCAGCAGTACGGACATCTACTCAACCTACAATGAGCAGTTCTTC. This translates into CASSTDIYSTYNEQFF.

This rearrangement joins TRBV28 to TRBJ1-4, with D maybe TRBD1 (6 bases). The germline V gene has CDR1 MDHEN and CDR2 SYDVKM. V gave up 7 bases and J gave up 7 bases, with 13 bases separating them. This CDR3 contains 13 residues. The CDR3 DNA reads as TGTGCCAGCACAACAGGGACTCGTGAAAAACTGTTTTTT. Protein product: CASTTGTREKLFF.

The rearrangement joins TRBV3-1 to TRBJ2-5; D may be TRBD2 (5 bases). Germline loops: CDR1 LGHDT, CDR2 YNNKEL (reference sequence). V was trimmed by 4 bases and J by 1 base, leaving 10 bases between them. The CDR3 runs to 14 residues. This CDR3 is CASSPSLPQETQYF. CDR3 nucleotide sequence: TGTGCCAGCAGCCCTAGCCTCCCCCAAGAGACCCAGTACTTC.

This clonotype was recorded at least ten times. The CDR3 nucleotides read TGTGCCAGCAGCTTAGGCCCTGGCGGGGGCAAGTTGGTAGATACGCAGTATTTT. Its protein is CASSLGPGGGKLVDTQYF. This sequence joins TRBV7-4 and TRBJ2-3; TRBD2 might be the D (7 bases). Germline CDR1 is SGHVT and CDR2 is SQSDAQ. The CDR3 runs to 18 residues. V shed 1 base and J shed 5 bases, with 22 bases lying between them.

V and J are TRBV27 and TRBJ1-2, with 8 positions matching TRBD1. Germline CDR1 is MNHEY and CDR2 is SMNVEV (reference sequence). V shed 5 bases and J 5 bases; nucleotides not matched to a gene: 10. The CDR3 runs to 15 residues. The CDR3 region is CASSPDRGTVYGYTF. The DNA for the CDR3 is TGTGCCAGCAGTCCCGACAGGGGAACAGTATATGGCTACACCTTC.

The gene calls are TRBV10-3 and TRBJ2-7; perhaps TRBD1 as D (5 bases). The CDR3 is made up of 13 amino acids. In germline, CDR1 is ENHRY, CDR2 SYGVKD. Trimming stripped 6 bases from V and 0 bases from J, with 9 bases between. CDR3 bases: TGTGCCATCAGACAGGAATCCTCCTACGAGCAGTACTTC. This translates into CAIRQESSYEQYF.

In this sample, this clonotype turned up a few times. The V gene is TRBV20-1, the J gene TRBJ1-1; no clear D gene. This CDR3 comprises 13 residues. Germline V CDR1 and CDR2: DFQATT, SNEGSKA (reference sequence). Deletions cut 0 bases from V and 3 bases from J, with 8 bases between. The CDR3 reads CSAREDGYTEAFF. The CDR3 region has the DNA TGCAGTGCTAGAGAAGACGGCTACACTGAAGCTTTCTTT.

This clonotype has ten or more counts. The chain has TRBV9 and TRBJ1-4; weak D call: TRBD1 (6 bases). Germline V gives CDR1 SGDLS, CDR2 YYNGEE. Trimming shortened V by 4 bases and J by 7 bases, and 17 bases separated the two germline ends. The CDR3 spans 15 residues. CDR3 in amino acids: CASSFRTDPGEKLFF. The CDR3 nucleotides read TGTGCCAGCAGCTTCCGGACAGATCCCGGTGAAAAACTGTTTTTT.

This clonotype was detected ten times or more. This chain connects TRBV28 to TRBJ1-2; D is ambiguous. The CDR3 is made up of 12 amino acids. The V end was cut by 3 bases, the J end by 8 bases, with 10 bases between. Germline CDR1 MDHEN, CDR2 SYDVKM. The DNA of the CDR3 is TGTGCCAGCAGTTTGTCGGGATACGGCTACACCTTC. It specifies CASSLSGYGYTF.

This clonotype was observed many times. J is TRBJ2-5 and V is TRBV7-3; 7 bases are a match to TRBD1. V was clipped by 5 bases and J by 4 bases; unmatched bases: 7. The CDR3 runs 14 residues. From germline, CDR1 is SGHTA and CDR2 FQGTGA. The CDR3 sequence is CASSPNRGSETQYF. The CDR3 coding sequence is TGTGCCAGCAGCCCCAACAGGGGTTCAGAGACCCAGTACTTC.

This clonotype was observed a few times. This rearrangement joins TRBV25-1 to TRBJ1-1, with D unresolved. The germline CDR1 and CDR2 sequences are MGHDK and SYGVNS. Trimming left V 4 bases short and J 1 base short, with 7 bases between. The CDR3 is 13 residues long. The CDR3 DNA follows: TGTGCCAGCAGTGTCCCATGGAACACTGAAGCTTTCTTT. Protein sequence: CASSVPWNTEAFF. Looking up the rest from reference TRBV25-1 and TRBJ1-1 gives the full variable domain: EADIYQTPRYLVIGTGKKITLECSQTMGHDKMYWYQQDPGMELHLIHYSYGVNSTEKGDLSSESTVSRIRTEHFPLTLESARPSHTSQYLCASSVPWNTEAFFGQGTRLTVV.

In this sample, this clonotype turned up many times. This chain uses TRBV7-6 with TRBJ2-7, with D perhaps matching TRBD1 or TRBD2 (5 bases each). Trimming cost V 4 bases and J 6 bases, with 16 bases left between them. Germline V gene data show CDR1 as SGHVS and CDR2 as FNYEAQ. This CDR3 has 14 residues. Here the CDR3 reads CASSSTTGTREQYF. The CDR3 bases are TGTGCCAGCAGCTCGACAACCGGGACCCGCGAGCAGTACTTC.

This clonotype has ten or more counts. The genes are TRBV28 and TRBJ2-1; D may be TRBD2 (5 bases). V shed 6 bases and J shed 0 bases, with 18 bases lying between them. From germline, CDR1 is MDHEN and CDR2 SYDVKM. The CDR3 is made up of 17 amino acids. CDR3 nucleotide sequence: TGTGCCAGCAGCCCAACGGCGGCGGGCGACTCCTACAATGAGCAGTTCTTC. Translated: CASSPTAAGDSYNEQFF.

V and J are TRBV15 and TRBJ2-2; TRBD1 or TRBD2 may be the D gene (6 bases each). The V gene's germline CDR1 is LNHNV and CDR2 YYDKDF (reference sequence). The V gene lost 4 bases and the J gene lost 4 bases, with 13 bases spanning the gap. The CDR3 extends over 15 amino acids. The CDR3 coding sequence is TGTGCCACCAGCATCCAGGGGAGGATCACCGGGGAGCTGTTTTTT. Translation: CATSIQGRITGELFF.

V and J are TRBV3-1 and TRBJ2-5; D is perhaps TRBD2 (6 bases). Deletions cut 4 bases from V and 6 bases from J, with 21 bases between. The CDR3 has 16 amino acids. Germline loops: CDR1 LGHDT, CDR2 YNNKEL (reference sequence). The CDR3 sequence is CASSPEPGVGWKTQYF. The CDR3 DNA reads as TGTGCCAGCAGCCCAGAGCCGGGAGTGGGGTGGAAGACCCAGTACTTC.

V usage is TRBV7-9 and J usage is TRBJ2-1; D perhaps matches TRBD2 (5 bases). The CDR3 has 16 amino acids. Germline V gene data show CDR1 as SEHNR and CDR2 as FQNEAQ (reference sequence). V was trimmed by 5 bases and J by 4 bases, leaving 18 bases between them. CDR3 protein: CASSVGSAELYNEQFF. The CDR3 nucleotides are TGTGCCAGCAGCGTCGGGTCAGCGGAACTTTACAATGAGCAGTTCTTC.